These T cell receptor beta chains were read from a single sample in a study of neoadjuvant anti-PD-1 for oral cavity cancer. Repertoires were generated with immunoSEQ multiplex PCR, while TCRdb's copy carries only in-frame clones and drops some. The repertoire holds 15,000 or so clones, with roughly 72% as singletons. Sequenced here: PBMCs, sampled before nivolumab (anti-PD-1) treatment. These TCRs come from a person between 35 and 79 years old with oral cavity squamous cell carcinoma. CDR3s include the opening cysteine and the closing phenylalanine or tryptophan. Each record gives: V gene, J gene, clone size, D gene, CDR3 protein, CDR3 DNA. D genes are given only for firm matches. The listing skips clone size in some rows; elsewhere it reads once, few, many or a size class.

>TRBV19|TRBJ1-2|.|.
CASSRDVLGYGYTF
TGTGCCAGTAGTCGGGACGTGTTGGGATATGGCTACACCTTC
>TRBV7-9|TRBJ2-3|.|.
CASSPFVADTQYF
TGTGCCAGCAGCCCCTTTGTAGCAGATACGCAGTATTTT
>TRBV29-1|TRBJ1-1|.|.
CSAPSYTMNTEAFF
TGCAGCGCCCCTTCATACACAATGAACACTGAAGCTTTCTTT
>TRBV13|TRBJ1-3|.|.
CASSTQQGFTGNTIYF
TGTGCCAGCAGCACCCAACAGGGATTCACTGGAAACACCATATATTTT
>TRBV19|TRBJ1-1|.|.
CASTVRGGTEAFF
TGTGCCAGTACCGTGAGGGGAGGAACTGAAGCTTTCTTT
>TRBV25-1|TRBJ2-7|once|.
CASSVGGSSYEQYF
TGTGCCAGCAGTGTAGGGGGGAGCTCCTACGAGCAGTACTTC
>TRBV5-1|TRBJ1-1|.|.
CASSPRAGRTNTEAFF
TGCGCCAGCAGCCCGCGCGCGGGCCGGACTAACACTGAAGCTTTCTTT
>TRBV9|TRBJ2-3|.|.
CASSVTGEPDTQYF
TGTGCCAGCAGCGTTACGGGGGAACCAGATACGCAGTATTTT
>TRBV5-1|TRBJ1-2|.|.
CASSSPGWLYGYTF
TGCGCCAGCAGCTCACCCGGGTGGCTCTATGGCTACACCTTC
>TRBV6-6|TRBJ2-3|.|.
CASSSTLKGGTQYF
TGTGCCAGCAGTTCCACCTTAAAGGGAGGTACGCAGTATTTT
>TRBV2|TRBJ2-3|.|.
CASTVRGRGTDTQYF
TGTGCCAGCACCGTCCGGGGCCGGGGAACAGATACGCAGTATTTT
>TRBV11-2|TRBJ1-1|once|.
CASSVLGNTEAFF
TGTGCCAGCAGCGTATTAGGGAACACTGAAGCTTTCTTT
>TRBV30|TRBJ1-1|.|.
CAWSVVDPGFF
TGTGCCTGGAGTGTCGTGGATCCAGGTTTCTTT
>TRBV19|TRBJ1-5|once|.
CASELGWGSNQPQHF
TGTGCCAGTGAGCTGGGGTGGGGGAGCAATCAGCCCCAGCATTTT
>TRBV5-1|TRBJ2-5|.|.
CASSLDRGGETQYF
TGCGCCAGCAGCTTGGACAGGGGGGGAGAGACCCAGTACTTC
>TRBV2|TRBJ2-7|.|TRBD2
CASTPGRGEEQYF
TGTGCCAGCACCCCGGGCCGGGGGGAAGAGCAGTACTTC
>TRBV11-3|TRBJ2-7|few|.
CASSFRDGGEQYF
TGTGCCAGCAGCTTCCGGGACGGTGGCGAGCAGTACTTC
>TRBV19|TRBJ1-1|.|.
CASSMALGQLEAFF
TGTGCCAGTAGTATGGCCCTAGGGCAGCTTGAAGCTTTCTTT
>TRBV13|TRBJ1-2|few|TRBD1
CASSSRWDRGWGYTF
TGTGCCAGCAGCTCCCGGTGGGACAGAGGATGGGGCTACACCTTC
>TRBV27|TRBJ1-6|.|.
CATRGRVNSPLHF
TGTGCCACCAGGGGAAGGGTGAATTCACCCCTCCACTTT
>TRBV7-2|TRBJ1-6|.|.
CASSLQYSPLHF
TGTGCCAGCAGCTTACAGTATTCACCCCTCCACTTT
>TRBV13|TRBJ2-4|.|TRBD2
CASSEPSGLGNIQYF
TGTGCCAGCAGCGAACCTAGCGGCCTGGGCAACATTCAGTACTTC
>TRBV19|TRBJ1-5|.|TRBD1
CASKSINPGQKSNQPQHF
TGTGCCAGCAAATCGATTAATCCGGGACAGAAGAGCAATCAGCCCCAGCATTTT
>TRBV9|TRBJ1-3|few|.
CASSVAGPGNTIYF
TGTGCCAGCAGCGTAGCGGGGCCTGGAAACACCATATATTTT
>TRBV2|TRBJ2-1|few|TRBD2
CASSPSGLLLYNEQFF
TGTGCCAGCAGTCCTAGCGGCCTCTTACTCTACAATGAGCAGTTCTTC
>TRBV27|TRBJ1-2|.|TRBD1
CASSLSTGASGYTF
TGTGCCAGCAGTTTATCGACAGGGGCCAGTGGCTACACCTTC
>TRBV5-1|TRBJ2-2|.|TRBD2
CASSARTSGRARSGELFF
TGCGCCAGCAGCGCCAGGACTAGCGGGAGGGCCCGTTCCGGGGAGCTGTTTTTT
>TRBV29-1|TRBJ1-2|few|TRBD1
CSVEKGARGYTF
TGCAGCGTTGAAAAGGGGGCAAGGGGCTACACCTTC
>TRBV7-6|TRBJ2-2|.|.
CASSLAGLELFF
TGTGCCAGCAGCTTAGCGGGGTTGGAGCTGTTTTTT
>TRBV6-1|TRBJ2-7|few|.
CASSEVNNYEQYF
TGTGCCAGCAGTGAAGTCAACAACTACGAGCAGTACTTC
>TRBV5-6|TRBJ2-5|once|TRBD1
CASSNRDSSGTQYF
TGTGCCAGCAGCAACCGGGACAGCTCTGGTACCCAGTACTTC
>TRBV5-5|TRBJ2-7|once|TRBD1
CASRWDSGPYEQYF
TGTGCCAGCAGGTGGGACAGTGGACCCTACGAGCAGTACTTC
>TRBV10-1|TRBJ2-5|.|TRBD2
CASSEGTSAETQYF
TGCGCCAGCAGTGAGGGGACTAGCGCAGAGACCCAGTACTTC
>TRBV15|TRBJ1-2|.|.
CATSRDMGASPYGYTF
TGTGCCACCAGCAGAGATATGGGGGCCTCTCCCTATGGCTACACCTTC
>TRBV6-5|TRBJ2-7|.|.
CASSYNRDSEQYF
TGTGCCAGCAGTTACAATCGGGATTCCGAGCAGTACTTC
>TRBV30|TRBJ1-5|.|.
CAWSGAAAGQPQHF
TGTGCCTGGAGTGGAGCGGCCGCGGGGCAGCCCCAGCATTTT
>TRBV6-5|TRBJ2-3|.|.
CASSYQAASTDTQYF
TGTGCCAGCAGTTACCAGGCAGCTAGCACAGATACGCAGTATTTT
>TRBV28|TRBJ2-7|.|.
CATGGYEQYF
TGTGCCACTGGTGGGTACGAGCAGTACTTC
>TRBV11-2|TRBJ2-1|.|.
CASSPSWVGGNEQFF
TGTGCCAGCAGCCCCAGCTGGGTAGGGGGCAATGAGCAGTTCTTC
>TRBV2|TRBJ2-3|.|.
CASSETPGLITDTQYF
TGTGCCAGCAGTGAAACACCGGGACTTATCACAGATACGCAGTATTTT
>TRBV6-5|TRBJ1-2|few|.
CASRGEQSGGYTF
TGTGCCAGCAGAGGTGAACAGTCTGGAGGCTACACCTTC
>TRBV5-4|TRBJ2-5|.|.
CASSLLPGETQYF
TGTGCCAGCAGCTTGTTGCCCGGAGAGACCCAGTACTTC
>TRBV4-1|TRBJ2-7|.|TRBD2
CASSQGRLADSAYEQYF
TGCGCCAGCAGCCAAGGGAGACTAGCGGACTCTGCCTACGAGCAGTACTTC
>TRBV25-1|TRBJ2-3|few|TRBD2
CASSDLSSGKPDTQYF
TGTGCCAGCAGTGATCTGAGTAGCGGGAAACCAGATACGCAGTATTTT
>TRBV10-1|TRBJ1-1|once|.
CASSDRTLQVRNTEAFF
TGCGCCAGCAGTGACCGGACTCTACAGGTTCGGAACACTGAAGCTTTCTTT
>TRBV6-1|TRBJ1-5|few|.
CASSPLGSQPQHF
TGTGCCAGCAGCCCCCTTGGGTCCCAGCCCCAGCATTTT
>TRBV29-1|TRBJ2-1|.|TRBD2
CSVRTSGYNEQFF
TGCAGCGTGAGGACTAGCGGTTACAATGAGCAGTTCTTC
>TRBV21-1|TRBJ1-1|few|.
CASSDGIAIRTEAFF
TGTGCCAGCAGTGACGGAATAGCAATTCGCACTGAAGCTTTCTTT
>TRBV7-3|TRBJ2-5|.|TRBD1
CASSLYPSTGGGETQYF
TGTGCCAGCAGCTTATACCCCTCAACAGGGGGCGGAGAGACCCAGTACTTC
>TRBV2|TRBJ2-3|once|.
CASSTGGGTDTQYF
TGTGCCAGCAGTACTGGAGGGGGCACAGATACGCAGTATTTT
>TRBV30|TRBJ1-3|.|.
CARGLGNTIYF
TGTGCCCGGGGTCTGGGAAACACCATATATTTT
>TRBV10-3|TRBJ1-2|.|.
CATQPGHYGYTF
TGTGCCACCCAACCGGGGCACTATGGCTACACCTTC
>TRBV30|TRBJ2-2|once|.
CAWSVSPTGELFF
TGTGCCTGGAGTGTTTCCCCAACCGGGGAGCTGTTTTTT